These 31 T cell receptor beta chains share one sample of origin, sequenced in a study of blood T cell repertoires in COVID-19. TCRdb's table, derived via immunoSEQ multiplex PCR, lists solely in-frame clones and lacks some. The sample includes 50,000 to 65,000 clones, roughly 90% of them seen just once. The sample was peripheral blood. These TCRs come from a human donor in a cohort sampled during active COVID-19.

There are a few counts of this clone. This rearrangement joins TRBV30 to TRBJ2-5; 8 bases match TRBD1. This CDR3 contains 13 residues. Trimming took 3 bases from V and 5 from J; bases not matched to a gene: 5. Germline CDR1 GTSNPN, CDR2 SVGIG (reference sequence). The CDR3 region has the DNA TGTGCCTGGAGCCATCAGGGGGCTGAGACCCAGTACTTC. Translation gives CAWSHQGAETQYF.

This clone was seen once. The chain combines TRBV5-6 with TRBJ2-7; D is uncertain. CDR1 is SGHDT, CDR2 YYEEEE, per germline. The CDR3 totals 12 residues. V lost 0 bases to trimming and J lost 6 bases, with 7 bases between them. CDR3 bases: TGTGCCAGCAGCTTGGACAGATCCGAGCAGTACTTC. Encoded protein: CASSLDRSEQYF.

The V gene is TRBV19, the J gene TRBJ2-7; D not resolved. V dropped 4 bases and J dropped 0 bases, with 7 bases sitting between them. The CDR3 sequence is 13 residues long. The germline V gene encodes CDR1 LNHDA and CDR2 SQIVND (reference sequence). This CDR3 reads CASSSAGSYEQYF. CDR3 bases: TGTGCCAGTAGTAGCGCAGGCTCCTACGAGCAGTACTTC.

The rearrangement uses TRBV7-9 and TRBJ2-6; the match to TRBD2 covers 8 bases. CDR3 size: 15 residues. CDR1 is SEHNR, CDR2 FQNEAQ, per germline (reference sequence). V was clipped by 8 bases and J by 0 bases; unmatched bases: 3. The CDR3 sequence: CASPGGDSGANVLTF. The CDR3 coding sequence is TGTGCCAGCCCGGGGGGGGACTCTGGGGCCAACGTCCTGACTTTC. Complete variable domain (other parts from reference TRBV7-9 and TRBJ2-6): DTGVSQNPRHKITKRGQNVTFRCDPISEHNRLYWYRQTLGQGPEFLTYFQNEAQLEKSRLLSDRFSAERPKGSFSTLEIQRTEQGDSAMYLCASPGGDSGANVLTFGAGSRLTVL.

This clone was seen a single time. The chain links TRBV5-6 to TRBJ1-1, with D unclear. Germline V gene sequence: CDR1 SGHDT, CDR2 YYEEEE. V dropped 4 bases and J dropped 8 bases, with 21 bases sitting between them. This CDR3 has 15 residues. The CDR3 region has the DNA TGTGCCAGCAGCCCTACCGAGACCAGGAGGCCAGAAGCTTTCTTT. Amino acids: CASSPTETRRPEAFF.

This clone was observed once. J is TRBJ1-1 and V is TRBV6-5; weak D call: TRBD1 (6 bases). CDR3 length equals 14 residues. V was shortened by 6 bases and J by 7 bases, with 18 bases between the two germline ends. CDR1 MNHEY and CDR2 SVGAGI come from the germline V gene. The CDR3 nucleotides are TGTGCCAGCAGAGCCGGACAGCGGCCCTATGAAGCTTTCTTT. Its protein is CASRAGQRPYEAFF.

The chain carries TRBV19 and TRBJ2-5; possible D gene TRBD1, 5 bases. In germline, CDR1 is LNHDA, CDR2 SQIVND (reference sequence). Trimming left V 5 bases short and J 0 bases short, with 13 bases between. The CDR3 contains 15 residues. The CDR3 here is CASSPQTDYQETQYF. The CDR3 region has the DNA TGTGCCAGTAGTCCCCAGACAGACTACCAAGAGACCCAGTACTTC.

V gene TRBV11-2 combines with J gene TRBJ1-4, with D unresolved. CDR3 length equals 13 residues. V gave up 2 bases and J gave up 8 bases, with 9 bases separating them. Germline V gene sequence: CDR1 SGHAT, CDR2 FQNNGV. DNA for the CDR3: TGTGCCAGCAGCTTAAACTTCGGGGAAAAACTGTTTTTT. Its protein product is CASSLNFGEKLFF.

The chain couples TRBV2 to TRBJ2-5, with TRBD1 matching over 8 bases. V lost 3 bases, J lost 0 bases, and 3 bases stayed unmatched. This CDR3 contains 15 residues. Germline V gene lookup returns CDR1 SNHLY and CDR2 FYNNEI. CDR3 sequence (DNA): TGTGCCAGCAGTGATAGGGACAGGTACCAAGAGACCCAGTACTTC. Amino acids: CASSDRDRYQETQYF.

The chain recombines TRBV6-5 with TRBJ1-6, with D hard to call. The CDR3 extends over 14 amino acids. The germline V gene has CDR1 MNHEY and CDR2 SVGAGI. The V end lost 2 bases, the J end lost 6 bases, and 8 bases lay between the germline ends. The CDR3 DNA reads TGTGCCAGCAGTTACCCGGGGTTTAATTCACCCCTCCACTTT. Translation: CASSYPGFNSPLHF.

The chain uses TRBV11-2 and TRBJ1-5, with D unclear. Germline CDR1 reads SGHAT; CDR2 reads FQNNGV. CDR3 length: 13 amino acids. V gave up 5 bases and J gave up 4 bases, with 9 bases separating them. CDR3 DNA: TGTGCCAGCAGCCCCAACGGGAATCAGCCCCAGCATTTT. Encoded protein: CASSPNGNQPQHF.

This clone was counted a single time. CDR3 protein: CASSHSGGTGRYEQYF. CDR3 nucleotide sequence: TGTGCCAGCAGCCATTCTGGCGGGACAGGGAGGTACGAGCAGTACTTC. The genes are TRBV5-6 and TRBJ2-7; 9 positions agree with TRBD1. Germline trimming cut 4 bases from V and 4 bases from J; bases unmatched to any gene: 12. The CDR3 has 16 amino acids. CDR1 SGHDT and CDR2 YYEEEE come from the germline V gene.

The chain has TRBV9 and TRBJ2-7; TRBD2 aligns across 8 bases. V shed 0 bases, J shed 7 bases, and the junction held 9 bases outside the gene matches. The CDR3 covers 15 residues. Germline V gene data show CDR1 as SGDLS and CDR2 as YYNGEE. The CDR3 sequence is CASSVEGGGPGEQYF. As DNA, the CDR3 is TGTGCCAGCAGCGTAGAAGGCGGGGGGCCCGGGGAGCAGTACTTC.

This clone was seen a single time. V gene TRBV5-6 combines with J gene TRBJ2-7; TRBD1 might be the D (5 bases). The CDR3 has 13 residues. CDR1 SGHDT and CDR2 YYEEEE come from the germline V gene. Trimming stripped 7 bases from V and 2 bases from J, with 13 bases between. In DNA, the CDR3 is TGTGCCAGCGGTTTCTTGACAGCCTACGAGCAGTACTTC. Amino acids: CASGFLTAYEQYF.

This rearrangement joins TRBV28 to TRBJ1-5; the D is unclear. Looked up from germline, CDR1 is MDHEN and CDR2 is SYDVKM. There are 14 residues in the CDR3. Trimming stripped 5 bases from V and 3 bases from J, with 11 bases between. The CDR3 bases are TGTGCCAGCAGTCCCTCGGGAGACAATCAGCCCCAGCATTTT. Encoded protein: CASSPSGDNQPQHF. Complete variable domain (other parts from reference TRBV28 and TRBJ1-5): DVKVTQSSRYLVKRTGEKVFLECVQDMDHENMFWYRQDPGLGLRLIYFSYDVKMKEKGDIPEGYSVSREKKERFSLILESASTNQTSMYLCASSPSGDNQPQHFGDGTRLSIL.

The gene calls are TRBV27 and TRBJ1-1; maybe TRBD1 (5 bases). Trimming cost V 0 bases and J 5 bases, with 13 bases left between them. The V gene's germline CDR1 is MNHEY and CDR2 SMNVEV (reference sequence). The CDR3 runs 15 residues. The CDR3 reads CASSLSIGRGTEAFF. The CDR3 DNA sequence: TGTGCCAGCAGTTTATCGATCGGGAGGGGAACTGAAGCTTTCTTT.

The V and J genes are TRBV10-3 and TRBJ1-3; unclear D gene. V lost 6 bases and J lost 0, with 3 bases in between. Looked up from germline, CDR1 is ENHRY and CDR2 is SYGVKD. This CDR3 is 12 amino acids long. Here the CDR3 DNA reads TGTGCCATCAGACACTCTGGAAACACCATATATTTT. It encodes CAIRHSGNTIYF.

The chain employs TRBV28 and TRBJ2-1; 9 bases match TRBD2. J gave up 7 bases and V 2 bases, and 9 bases lay outside the gene matches. The CDR3 is 16 amino acids. Germline V gene lookup returns CDR1 MDHEN and CDR2 SYDVKM. The CDR3 DNA follows: TGTGCCAGCAGTTTACTGTCTAGCGGGACTAGGAATGAGCAGTTCTTC. This translates into CASSLLSSGTRNEQFF.

The rearrangement uses TRBV7-9 and TRBJ1-1; maybe TRBD1 (6 bases). Germline values: CDR1 SEHNR, CDR2 FQNEAQ (reference sequence). With 7 bases removed from V and 8 bases from J, the gap between germline ends came to 17 bases. The CDR3 spans 13 residues. DNA for the CDR3: TGTGCCAGCAACCGAGGGGGGGCCAACGAAGCTTTCTTT. It specifies CASNRGGANEAFF.

The chain couples TRBV13 to TRBJ1-1; D is perhaps TRBD1 (6 bases). V gave up 5 bases and J gave up 1 base, with 11 bases separating them. The CDR3 consists of 14 residues. Germline lookup yields CDR1 PRHDT and CDR2 FYEKMQ (reference sequence). For the CDR3, the DNA is TGTGCCAGCAGCCCATTGACAGGGAACACTGAAGCTTTCTTT. Translation: CASSPLTGNTEAFF.

This clone was found once. DNA for the CDR3: TGTGCCAGTAGTAGGGGGGGCACTGAAGCTTTCTTT. It yields the protein CASSRGGTEAFF. V gene TRBV19 combines with J gene TRBJ1-1; tentatively, D is TRBD1 (5 bases). The V gene's germline CDR1 is LNHDA and CDR2 SQIVND (reference sequence). This CDR3 has 12 residues. Trimming removed 4 bases from V and 4 bases from J, with 7 bases in between. The whole variable domain, filled in from reference TRBV19 and TRBJ1-1, reads DGGITQSPKYLFRKEGQNVTLSCEQNLNHDAMYWYRQDPGQGLRLIYYSQIVNDFQKGDIAEGYSVSREKKESFPLTVTSAQKNPTAFYLCASSRGGTEAFFGQGTRLTVV.

J is TRBJ1-1 and V is TRBV29-1, with D maybe TRBD1 (5 bases). Germline assignment: CDR1 SQVTM and CDR2 ANQGSEA. This CDR3 contains 14 residues. V gave up 4 bases and J gave up 1 base, with 13 bases separating them. The CDR3 sequence: CSVAGGTSNTEAFF. The CDR3 bases are TGCAGCGTTGCAGGCGGGACTTCGAACACTGAAGCTTTCTTT.

This chain links TRBV19 with TRBJ2-1, with 11 nucleotides matching TRBD2. There are 17 residues in the CDR3. CDR1 is LNHDA, CDR2 SQIVND, per germline (reference sequence). The trim removed 4 bases at V and 4 bases at J, leaving 9 bases unmatched. In nucleotides, the CDR3 is TGTGCCAGTAGTACCACTAGCGGGAGAGGTCCGTACAATGAGCAGTTCTTC. Its protein product is CASSTTSGRGPYNEQFF.

This sequence joins TRBV6-6 and TRBJ1-1; 7 nucleotides match TRBD1. J lost 7 bases, V lost 2 bases, and 10 bases had no gene match. Germline V CDR1 and CDR2: MNHNY, SVGAGI (reference sequence). The CDR3 loop spans 15 amino acids. The CDR3 here is CASSYPEDRSREAFF. The CDR3 DNA reads as TGTGCCAGCAGTTACCCCGAGGACAGGTCGCGTGAAGCTTTCTTT.

This clone was seen more than once but under ten times. V and J are TRBV2 and TRBJ1-2; 9 nucleotides align to TRBD1. Germline-derived CDR1 and CDR2 are SNHLY and FYNNEI. The CDR3 runs 15 residues. Germline trimming cut 6 bases from V and 0 bases from J; bases unmatched to any gene: 5. The CDR3 sequence is CASSLQGASNYGYTF. Here the CDR3 DNA reads TGTGCCAGCAGCTTACAGGGGGCGTCTAACTATGGCTACACCTTC.

The chain links TRBV19 to TRBJ2-1; no firm D call. The germline V gene has CDR1 LNHDA and CDR2 SQIVND (reference sequence). This CDR3 comprises 11 residues. V lost 5 bases to trimming and J lost 7 bases, with 6 bases between them. The CDR3 sequence is CASSLSNEQFF. The CDR3 nucleotides are TGTGCCAGTAGTCTATCGAATGAGCAGTTCTTC. Variable domain in full (rest from reference TRBV19 and TRBJ2-1): DGGITQSPKYLFRKEGQNVTLSCEQNLNHDAMYWYRQDPGQGLRLIYYSQIVNDFQKGDIAEGYSVSREKKESFPLTVTSAQKNPTAFYLCASSLSNEQFFGPGTRLTVL.

The genes are TRBV15 and TRBJ1-1; 7 nucleotides match TRBD1. Germline trimming cut 6 bases from V and 3 bases from J; bases unmatched to any gene: 10. This CDR3 contains 15 residues. Germline V gene lookup returns CDR1 LNHNV and CDR2 YYDKDF (reference sequence). The CDR3 region has the DNA TGTGCCACCAGTCGCGGCCTCACAGGGGACACTGAAGCTTTCTTT. Translation: CATSRGLTGDTEAFF.

The rearrangement links TRBV30 to TRBJ2-7; TRBD1 is a possible D gene (5 bases). V lost 1 base to trimming and J lost 3 bases, with 7 bases between them. Germline CDR1 GTSNPN, CDR2 SVGIG (reference sequence). This CDR3 is 12 amino acids long. CDR3 region: CAWSDQGYEQYF. The CDR3 bases are TGTGCCTGGAGTGATCAGGGCTACGAGCAGTACTTC.

The chain couples TRBV7-2 to TRBJ1-2; 9 bases are a match to TRBD1. V trimming: 5 bases; J trimming: 4 bases; junction bases outside the gene matches: 8. Per germline, CDR1 SGHTA and CDR2 FQGNSA. This CDR3 has 15 amino acids. DNA of the CDR3: TGTGCCAGCAGCCCAGGACAGGGGACCCTCTATGGCTACACCTTC. Amino acid sequence: CASSPGQGTLYGYTF.

The chain's CDR3 is CASSLGQGQPQHF. The DNA of the CDR3 is TGTGCCAGCAGCTTAGGACAGGGGCAGCCCCAGCATTTT. The chain has TRBV7-2 and TRBJ1-5; 8 bases agree with TRBD1. Per the germline V gene, CDR1 is SGHTA and CDR2 is FQGNSA. Trimming took 1 base from V and 7 from J; bases not matched to a gene: 0. The CDR3 contains 13 residues.

The V and J genes are TRBV27 and TRBJ2-6; maybe TRBD2 (5 bases). The CDR3 loop spans 18 amino acids. The germline V gene encodes CDR1 MNHEY and CDR2 SMNVEV (reference sequence). Between the trimmed V and J ends, which lost 5 bases and 0 bases, there was a span of 17 bases. The CDR3 DNA reads TGTGCCAGCAGTGCCCCGAGGGTTGGAGTCTCTGGGGCCAACGTCCTGACTTTC. This sequence encodes CASSAPRVGVSGANVLTF.